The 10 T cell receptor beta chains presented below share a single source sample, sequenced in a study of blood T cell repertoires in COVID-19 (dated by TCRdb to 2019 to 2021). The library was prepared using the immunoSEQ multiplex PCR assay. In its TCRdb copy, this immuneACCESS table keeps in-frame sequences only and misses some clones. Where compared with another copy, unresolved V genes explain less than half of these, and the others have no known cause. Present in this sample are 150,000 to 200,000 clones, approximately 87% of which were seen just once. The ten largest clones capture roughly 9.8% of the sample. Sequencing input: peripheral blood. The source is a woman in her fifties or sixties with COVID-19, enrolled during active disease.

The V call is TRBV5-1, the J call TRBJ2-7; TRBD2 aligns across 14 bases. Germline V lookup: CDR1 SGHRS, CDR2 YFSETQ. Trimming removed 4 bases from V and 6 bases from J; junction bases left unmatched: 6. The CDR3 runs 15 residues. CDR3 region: CASSLGLAGAGEQYF. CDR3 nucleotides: TGCGCCAGCAGCCTGGGACTAGCGGGAGCTGGCGAGCAGTACTTC.

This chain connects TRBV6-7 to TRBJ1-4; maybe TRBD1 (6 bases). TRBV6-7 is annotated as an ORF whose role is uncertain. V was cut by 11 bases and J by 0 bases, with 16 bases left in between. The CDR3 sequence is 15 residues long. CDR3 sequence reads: CAWIQGLTTNEKLFF. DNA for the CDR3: TGTGCCTGGATTCAGGGGTTGACAACTAATGAAAAACTGTTTTTT.

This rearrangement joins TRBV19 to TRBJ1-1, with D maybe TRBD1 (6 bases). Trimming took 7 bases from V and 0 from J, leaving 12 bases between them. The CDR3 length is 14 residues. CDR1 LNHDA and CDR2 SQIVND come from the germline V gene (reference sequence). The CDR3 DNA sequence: TGTGCCAGTACCTCGGGACAACTGAACACTGAAGCTTTCTTT. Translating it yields CASTSGQLNTEAFF.

The CDR3 loop reads CASSFARTSGRREQFF. The CDR3 DNA reads TGTGCCAGCAGTTTCGCGAGGACTAGCGGGAGGCGTGAGCAGTTCTTC. The genes are TRBV27 and TRBJ2-1; the match to TRBD2 covers 14 bases. V was clipped by 3 bases and J by 9 bases; unmatched bases: 7. The CDR3 consists of 16 residues. Per germline, CDR1 MNHEY and CDR2 SMNVEV (reference sequence).

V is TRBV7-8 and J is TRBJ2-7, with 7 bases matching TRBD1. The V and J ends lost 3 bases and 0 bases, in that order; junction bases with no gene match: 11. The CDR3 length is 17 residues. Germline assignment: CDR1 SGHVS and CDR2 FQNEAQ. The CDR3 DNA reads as TGTGCCAGCAGCTTCGGGGTAGGGGGACAGTACTCCTACGAGCAGTACTTC. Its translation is CASSFGVGGQYSYEQYF.

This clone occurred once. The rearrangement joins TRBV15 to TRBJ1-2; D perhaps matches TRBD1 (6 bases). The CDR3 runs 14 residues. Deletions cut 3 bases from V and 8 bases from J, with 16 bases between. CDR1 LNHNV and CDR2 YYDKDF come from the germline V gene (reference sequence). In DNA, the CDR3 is TGTGCCACCAGCAGGGGGAACAGGGAAGGGGGCTACACCTTC. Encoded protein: CATSRGNREGGYTF.

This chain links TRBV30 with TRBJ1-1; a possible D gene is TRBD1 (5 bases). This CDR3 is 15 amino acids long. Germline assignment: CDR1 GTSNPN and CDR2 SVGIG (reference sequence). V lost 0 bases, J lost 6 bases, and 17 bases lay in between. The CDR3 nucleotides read TGTGCCTGGAGTGTATGGCAGGGCTGGGGCGCTGAAGCTTTCTTT. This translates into CAWSVWQGWGAEAFF.

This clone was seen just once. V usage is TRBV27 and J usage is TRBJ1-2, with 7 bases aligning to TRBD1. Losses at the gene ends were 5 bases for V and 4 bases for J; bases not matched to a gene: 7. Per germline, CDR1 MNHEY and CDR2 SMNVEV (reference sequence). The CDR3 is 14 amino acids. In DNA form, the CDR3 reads TGTGCCAGCAGTCCGGGACAGCCCTTCTATGGCTACACCTTC. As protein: CASSPGQPFYGYTF.

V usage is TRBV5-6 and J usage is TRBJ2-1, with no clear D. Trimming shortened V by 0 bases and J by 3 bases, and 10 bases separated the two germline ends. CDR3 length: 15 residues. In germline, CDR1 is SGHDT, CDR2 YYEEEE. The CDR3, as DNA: TGTGCCAGCAGCTTGGGTCACTTACTCTACAATGAGCAGTTCTTC. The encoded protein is CASSLGHLLYNEQFF. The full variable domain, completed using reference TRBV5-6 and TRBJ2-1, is DAGVTQSPTHLIKTRGQQVTLRCSPKSGHDTVSWYQQALGQGPQFIFQYYEEEERQRGNFPDRFSGHQFPNYSSELNVNALLLGDSALYLCASSLGHLLYNEQFFGPGTRLTVL.

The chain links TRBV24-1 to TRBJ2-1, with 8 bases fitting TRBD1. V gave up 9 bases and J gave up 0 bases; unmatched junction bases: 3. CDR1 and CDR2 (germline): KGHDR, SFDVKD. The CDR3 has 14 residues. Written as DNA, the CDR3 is TGTGCCACCCGGGACAGGAGCTCCTACAATGAGCAGTTCTTC. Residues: CATRDRSSYNEQFF.